The 17 T cell receptor beta chains below were found in one sample sequenced in a study of shared clonotypes between healthy human individuals. Libraries were prepared by immunoSEQ multiplex PCR; TCRdb keeps only in-frame clonotypes and omits some of them. The sample includes 1,100,000 or so clones, 78% seen only once; the top ten take 0.5% to 0.6%. The specimen was memory CD4+ T cells from PBMCs. The subset: CD45RA-negative fraction. Source of these receptors: a young man in good health. Some clones in this sample may be carry-over from other donors' samples.

The chain combines TRBV7-2 with TRBJ2-2; 8 bases are shared with TRBD1. Germline assignment: CDR1 SGHTA and CDR2 FQGNSA. The CDR3 extends over 15 amino acids. The V segment lost 5 bases and the J segment 4 bases; nucleotides outside the gene matches: 6. The CDR3, as DNA: TGTGCCAGCAGCCCCCGGGACAGGCGCACCGGGGAGCTGTTTTTT. Residues: CASSPRDRRTGELFF.

The chain joins TRBV18 to TRBJ2-2; 10 positions agree with TRBD2. This CDR3 comprises 15 residues. The germline V gene encodes CDR1 KGHSH and CDR2 LQKENI. Unmatched junction bases numbered 6, after V lost 6 bases and J lost 5 bases. The CDR3, as DNA: TGTGCCAGCTCGGGGCTAGCGGGAGAGACCGGGGAGCTGTTTTTT. Its protein product is CASSGLAGETGELFF.

The chain recombines TRBV18 with TRBJ1-5, with TRBD1 as a possible D gene (6 bases). CDR3 length: 13 amino acids. CDR1 is KGHSH, CDR2 LQKENI, per germline. V was cut by 6 bases and J by 6 bases, with 12 bases left in between. For the CDR3, the DNA is TGTGCCAGCTCCAGGGGCGCCGGTCAGCCCCAGCATTTT. Protein sequence: CASSRGAGQPQHF.

The V and J genes are TRBV28 and TRBJ1-3; 9 nucleotides line up with TRBD1. V lost 4 bases and J lost 9; bases outside the gene matches: 7. Germline assignment: CDR1 MDHEN and CDR2 SYDVKM. This CDR3 comprises 14 residues. The CDR3 loop is CASSSTGGSGTIYF. CDR3 in DNA: TGTGCCAGCAGTTCTACAGGGGGCTCGGGCACCATATATTTT.

This clone was seen ten or more times. The chain is built from TRBV7-2 and TRBJ2-1; tentatively, D is TRBD2 (5 bases). This CDR3 is built from 13 residues. V shed 1 base and J shed 7 bases, with 8 bases lying between them. CDR1 SGHTA and CDR2 FQGNSA come from the germline V gene. In DNA form, the CDR3 reads TGTGCCAGCAGCTTAGAAGCGGAGAATGAGCAGTTCTTC. Its translation: CASSLEAENEQFF.

The chain has TRBV5-1 and TRBJ2-3; TRBD1 matches at 7 bases. The CDR3 runs 17 residues. Germline V gene data show CDR1 as SGHRS and CDR2 as YFSETQ. J gave up 2 bases and V 2 bases, and 11 bases lay outside the gene matches. The CDR3 DNA reads as TGCGCCAGCAGCTTTTATAACGACAGGGCGGCCACAGATACGCAGTATTTT. It translates to CASSFYNDRAATDTQYF.

The V gene is TRBV28, the J gene TRBJ1-4, with 9 bases matching TRBD1. Germline loops: CDR1 MDHEN, CDR2 SYDVKM. J gave up 8 bases and V 2 bases, and 6 bases lay outside the gene matches. This CDR3 spans 15 amino acids. This CDR3 is CASSLPGQGTEKLFF. DNA of the CDR3: TGTGCCAGCAGTTTACCGGGACAGGGAACCGAAAAACTGTTTTTT.

This chain uses TRBV5-1 with TRBJ2-3, with no clear D. Germline loops: CDR1 SGHRS, CDR2 YFSETQ. The V end was cut by 4 bases, the J end by 4 bases, with 13 bases between. The CDR3 length is 14 residues. CDR3 in DNA: TGCGCCAGCAGCAAGTTTGAGGCCCCAGATACGCAGTATTTT. It translates to CASSKFEAPDTQYF. Combining the CDR3 with reference TRBV5-1 and TRBJ2-3 gives the whole variable domain KAGVTQTPRYLIKTRGQQVTLSCSPISGHRSVSWYQQTPGQGLQFLFEYFSETQRNKGNFPGRFSGRQFSNSRSEMNVSTLELGDSALYLCASSKFEAPDTQYFGPGTRLTVL.

About this clone: Possible read error: a much larger clone is one base away. This chain connects TRBV5-5 to TRBJ1-1, with D unresolved. The length of the CDR3 is 14 residues. The V gene's germline CDR1 is SGHKS and CDR2 YYEKEE (reference sequence). Deletions cut 1 base from V and 0 bases from J, with 7 bases between. This CDR3 reads CASSLHRMNTEAFF. The CDR3 DNA is TGTGCCAGCAGCTTGCACAGAATGAACACTGAAGCTTTCTTT.

In this sample, this clone turned up a few times. The J gene is TRBJ1-1, the V gene TRBV5-1, with D perhaps TRBD1 (6 bases). The CDR3 is 13 residues long. V lost 4 bases to trimming and J lost 4 bases, with 11 bases between them. Per germline, CDR1 SGHRS and CDR2 YFSETQ. CDR3 sequence (DNA): TGCGCCAGCAGCGAACAGGGAAGCACTGAAGCTTTCTTT. This gives the protein CASSEQGSTEAFF. Together with reference TRBV5-1 and TRBJ1-1, the CDR3 gives the full variable domain: KAGVTQTPRYLIKTRGQQVTLSCSPISGHRSVSWYQQTPGQGLQFLFEYFSETQRNKGNFPGRFSGRQFSNSRSEMNVSTLELGDSALYLCASSEQGSTEAFFGQGTRLTVV.

The chain couples TRBV7-3 to TRBJ2-3; D unclear. The V gene lost 8 bases and the J gene lost 2 bases, with 14 bases spanning the gap. This CDR3 is 14 amino acids long. Looked up from germline, CDR1 is SGHTA and CDR2 is FQGTGA. In DNA form, the CDR3 reads TGTGCCAGCTGTCATTCAGGTTCCACAGATACGCAGTATTTT. Translation: CASCHSGSTDTQYF.

The rearrangement links TRBV27 to TRBJ2-3, with 10 bases matching TRBD1. Germline V gene data show CDR1 as MNHEY and CDR2 as SMNVEV (reference sequence). The CDR3 totals 15 residues. The ends lost 11 bases at V and 5 bases at J; junction bases unmatched: 13. The CDR3 nucleotides read TGTGCCGGCGGTACCCGCGGGACAGGGGTAGATACGCAGTATTTT. Translation: CAGGTRGTGVDTQYF.

The genes are TRBV5-6 and TRBJ2-4, with a tentative D call TRBD2 (5 bases). The germline V and J ends were trimmed by 2 bases and 8 bases, with 5 bases remaining between them. Germline lookup yields CDR1 SGHDT and CDR2 YYEEEE. The CDR3 consists of 11 residues. The DNA of the CDR3 is TGTGCCAGCAGCTTCGGGGACATTCAGTACTTC. It codes for CASSFGDIQYF.

The chain carries TRBV27 and TRBJ2-5; TRBD2 aligns across 7 bases. CDR3 length: 11 amino acids. CDR1 is MNHEY and CDR2 is SMNVEV in the germline V gene (reference sequence). V shed 2 bases, J shed 11 bases, and the junction held 2 bases outside the gene matches. CDR3 residues: CASSLRGEQYF. The CDR3 nucleotides read TGTGCCAGCAGTTTACGGGGGGAGCAGTACTTC.

The chain couples TRBV28 to TRBJ1-5, with D perhaps TRBD1 (5 bases). There are 15 residues in the CDR3. The germline gives CDR1 MDHEN, CDR2 SYDVKM. V dropped 7 bases and J dropped 7 bases, with 20 bases sitting between them. Written as DNA, the CDR3 is TGTGCCAGCAAGCCGCCGCAGGGAAAGTCCCAGCCCCAGCATTTT. Protein product: CASKPPQGKSQPQHF.

The CDR3 reads CASSAPDRFQPQHF. DNA of the CDR3: TGTGCCAGCAGTGCCCCTGACAGATTTCAGCCCCAGCATTTT. This rearrangement joins TRBV6-1 to TRBJ1-5; a possible D gene is TRBD1 (5 bases). Trimming pared 4 bases from V and 6 bases from J, leaving 13 bases between. The CDR3 is 14 residues long. In germline, CDR1 is MNHNS, CDR2 SASEGT.

In nucleotides, the CDR3 is TGTGCCAGCAGTGATGTGGCAGGGGGTCAGCCCCAGCATTTT. This gives the protein CASSDVAGGQPQHF. The J gene is TRBJ1-5, the V gene TRBV2, with 7 bases that match TRBD1. This CDR3 region has 14 residues. Germline V gene data show CDR1 as SNHLY and CDR2 as FYNNEI. The trim removed 3 bases at V and 6 bases at J, leaving 5 bases unmatched.